Listed here are 30 T cell receptor beta chains from one sample, sequenced in a study of graft-versus-host responses after intestinal transplantation. Their target antigens are unknown. The data were produced by immunoSEQ multiplex PCR, yet TCRdb's version contains in-frame clones alone and is incomplete. The table has roughly 89,000 clones, 90% to 95% seen once. Sequenced material: unstimulated CD4+ T cells sorted from spleen or lymph node cells, taken before intestinal transplant. All receptors derive from a human donor who received an intestinal transplant.

Points on this clone: This CDR3 is also generated by other DNA sequences in the sample. The CDR3 DNA follows: TGTGCCAGCAGTGAAATCCCCCCGAGGACAGGAGGCATCACCATATATTTT. Encoded protein: CASSEIPPRTGGITIYF. The chain recombines TRBV6-1 with TRBJ1-3, with 7 bases that match TRBD1. CDR1 is MNHNS and CDR2 is SASEGT in the germline V gene. CDR3 length: 17 residues. Trimming at V came to 2 bases and at J to 9 bases, leaving 16 bases not matched to a gene.

A single count supports this clone. The genes are TRBV6-6 and TRBJ2-5, with 9 positions matching TRBD1. J lost 5 bases, V lost 2 bases, and 9 bases had no gene match. Germline CDR1 is MNHNY and CDR2 is SVGAGI (reference sequence). This CDR3 has 16 residues. The CDR3 here is CASSYTTGGTWETQYF. For the CDR3, the DNA is TGTGCCAGCAGTTACACGACAGGGGGTACATGGGAGACCCAGTACTTC.

Of note for this clone: Distinct nucleotide sequences in the sample also encode this CDR3. The rearrangement links TRBV5-1 to TRBJ1-2, with a weak D call TRBD1 (6 bases). With 0 bases removed from V and 2 bases from J, the gap between germline ends came to 11 bases. This CDR3 contains 15 residues. Germline V gene data show CDR1 as SGHRS and CDR2 as YFSETQ. CDR3 region: CASSLVTGQNYGYTF. CDR3 in DNA: TGCGCCAGCAGCTTGGTCACAGGGCAAAACTATGGCTACACCTTC.

The V gene is TRBV19, the J gene TRBJ2-1; 12 bases map to TRBD2. Looked up from germline, CDR1 is LNHDA and CDR2 is SQIVND (reference sequence). V shed 6 bases and J 4 bases; nucleotides not matched to a gene: 4. CDR3 length: 15 amino acids. DNA of the CDR3: TGTGCCAGTAGGCTAGCGGGAGGGTTATACAATGAGCAGTTCTTC. Residues: CASRLAGGLYNEQFF.

The V and J genes are TRBV7-4 and TRBJ1-3; the D gene is possibly TRBD1 (6 bases). This CDR3 is 16 amino acids long. V was trimmed by 6 bases and J by 2 bases, leaving 17 bases between them. CDR1 SGHVT and CDR2 SQSDAQ come from the germline V gene. In nucleotides, the CDR3 is TGTGCCAGCAGAGAGCCTGACAGGCAGGCTGGAAACACCATATATTTT. Encoded protein: CASREPDRQAGNTIYF.

V is TRBV10-3 and J is TRBJ2-7; D might be TRBD2 (6 bases). This CDR3 is built from 13 residues. V lost 10 bases to trimming and J lost 5 bases, with 18 bases between them. CDR1 ENHRY and CDR2 SYGVKD come from the germline V gene. CDR3 protein: CASGEREVDEQYF. CDR3 in DNA: TGTGCCAGCGGGGAGAGGGAAGTGGACGAGCAGTACTTC.

The J gene is TRBJ1-5, the V gene TRBV7-9; 8 nucleotides match TRBD1. This CDR3 has 14 residues. Germline V gene sequence: CDR1 SEHNR, CDR2 FQNEAQ (reference sequence). Unmatched junction bases numbered 6, after V lost 5 bases and J lost 6 bases. CDR3 protein: CASSQTGVPQPQHF. DNA of the CDR3: TGTGCCAGCAGCCAGACAGGGGTCCCTCAGCCCCAGCATTTT.

V gene TRBV7-2 combines with J gene TRBJ1-5, with D tentatively TRBD1 (5 bases). Between the trimmed V and J ends, which lost 0 bases and 9 bases, there was a span of 15 bases. Per germline, CDR1 SGHTA and CDR2 FQGNSA. This CDR3 spans 15 amino acids. The CDR3 coding sequence is TGTGCCAGCAGCTTAGCGATCGGCACAGGCGGGCCCCAGCATTTT. Translating gives CASSLAIGTGGPQHF.

CDR3 DNA sequence: TGCGCCAGCAGCCACGGCGAATCAGGGACAGGGAGGAATGAGCAGTTCTTC. Translation gives CASSHGESGTGRNEQFF. This sequence joins TRBV4-1 and TRBJ2-1; 9 bases match TRBD1. The CDR3 contains 17 residues. Germline V gene lookup returns CDR1 MGHRA and CDR2 YSYEKL. The V segment lost 3 bases and the J segment 7 bases; nucleotides outside the gene matches: 13.

The CDR3 region has the DNA TGTGCCAGCAGCCGGCAGGGTTGGTATGGCTACACCTTC. Its translation: CASSRQGWYGYTF. The chain is built from TRBV28 and TRBJ1-2; TRBD1 might be the D (5 bases). This CDR3 spans 13 amino acids. Trimming took off 6 bases at V and 5 bases at J, with 13 bases between the two ends. Per germline, CDR1 MDHEN and CDR2 SYDVKM.

This clone was picked up a small number of times. The CDR3 region has the DNA TGTGCCAGCAGTGAAGCGCAGATTGGCGGGGGGGGCGATGGCTACACCTTC. Translated, it gives CASSEAQIGGGGDGYTF. The rearrangement links TRBV2 to TRBJ1-2, with a tentative D call TRBD1 (6 bases). This CDR3 has 17 residues. In germline, CDR1 is SNHLY, CDR2 FYNNEI. Trimming pared 0 bases from V and 6 bases from J, leaving 20 bases between.

The J gene is TRBJ1-1, the V gene TRBV6-1, with 9 bases lining up with TRBD1. The junction had 5 bases not matched to a gene; V was cut back by 8 bases and J by 4 bases. The CDR3 extends over 13 amino acids. Germline V lookup: CDR1 MNHNS, CDR2 SASEGT. CDR3 DNA sequence: TGTGCCAGCGCTCGGGACAGGGCCACTGAAGCTTTCTTT. It encodes CASARDRATEAFF.

V usage is TRBV30 and J usage is TRBJ1-2; 7 bases are a match to TRBD1. The CDR3 runs 13 residues. The V gene's germline CDR1 is GTSNPN and CDR2 SVGIG (reference sequence). The V and J ends lost 1 base and 12 bases, in that order; junction bases with no gene match: 11. CDR3 region: CAWSEISTGSNTF. The CDR3 DNA is TGTGCCTGGAGTGAGATCTCGACAGGGTCAAACACCTTC.

The chain couples TRBV25-1 to TRBJ1-1; the match to TRBD1 covers 8 bases. The V gene end was trimmed by 0 bases and the J gene end by 5 bases; junction bases not matched to a gene: 11. CDR1 is MGHDK and CDR2 is SYGVNS in the germline V gene. The CDR3 spans 17 residues. CDR3 in amino acids: CASSEYGGGTGETEAFF. CDR3 DNA sequence: TGTGCCAGCAGTGAATATGGAGGGGGGACAGGAGAGACTGAAGCTTTCTTT.

CDR3 sequence: CASSLAWLAGEGEQFF. The CDR3 DNA is TGTGCCAGCAGCTTAGCGTGGCTAGCGGGAGAAGGCGAGCAGTTCTTC. J is TRBJ2-1 and V is TRBV7-2, with 10 bases aligning to TRBD2. The CDR3 contains 16 residues. J lost 10 bases, V lost 0 bases, and 9 bases had no gene match. Per the germline V gene, CDR1 is SGHTA and CDR2 is FQGNSA.

V and J are TRBV19 and TRBJ1-1, with D uncertain. CDR3 length equals 14 residues. Trimming removed 7 bases at V and 6 bases at J, with 18 bases between. Germline CDR1 reads LNHDA; CDR2 reads SQIVND (reference sequence). The CDR3 loop is CASKERAGGPEAFF. The DNA for the CDR3 is TGTGCCAGTAAGGAGAGGGCCGGTGGCCCTGAAGCTTTCTTT.

In this sample, this clone turned up once. The chain links TRBV12-2 to TRBJ1-5; TRBD1, as called in the table, went unchecked against the DNA. TRBV12-2 is reported as a pseudogene. This CDR3 contains 14 residues. The CDR3 nucleotides read TGTGCAAGTCGCACCACAGGGGCAGGGCAGCCCCAGCATTTT. Translation: CASRTTGAGQPQHF.

The chain combines TRBV27 with TRBJ2-7, with 14 bases fitting TRBD2. Losses at the gene ends were 8 bases for V and 3 bases for J; bases not matched to a gene: 15. The germline CDR1 and CDR2 sequences are MNHEY and SMNVEV (reference sequence). The CDR3 runs 18 residues. The CDR3 DNA reads TGTGCCAGCGCCACTGGGACTAGCGGGAGTCGAAAGTTCTACGAGCAGTACTTC. It yields the protein CASATGTSGSRKFYEQYF.

This clone occurred a few times. The CDR3 sequence is CATSEGYSGYTF. The CDR3, as DNA: TGTGCCACCTCGGAGGGATACAGTGGCTACACCTTC. The chain uses TRBV6-1 and TRBJ1-2, with unresolved D. V lost 10 bases to trimming and J lost 7 bases, with 16 bases between them. Looked up from germline, CDR1 is MNHNS and CDR2 is SASEGT. The CDR3 has 12 residues.

The chain carries TRBV5-1 and TRBJ2-3, with D possibly being TRBD1 (6 bases). Trimming cost V 0 bases and J 2 bases, with 10 bases left between them. CDR3 length equals 15 residues. The V gene's germline CDR1 is SGHRS and CDR2 YFSETQ. CDR3 DNA sequence: TGCGCCAGCAGCTTGGCAGGGGCCTTCACAGATACGCAGTATTTT. Its translation: CASSLAGAFTDTQYF.

The chain combines TRBV30 with TRBJ2-5, with 11 bases aligning to TRBD2. Germline CDR1 and CDR2: GTSNPN and SVGIG (reference sequence). This CDR3 contains 15 residues. Trimming cost V 3 bases and J 4 bases; bases outside gene matches: 7. Here the CDR3 reads CAWSQGLAGGETQYF. The CDR3 bases are TGTGCCTGGAGCCAGGGGCTAGCGGGAGGAGAGACCCAGTACTTC.

This chain links TRBV4-2 with TRBJ2-5, with D perhaps TRBD2 (5 bases). Looked up from germline, CDR1 is LGHNA and CDR2 is YNFKEQ. CDR3 length: 15 amino acids. Deletions cut 5 bases from V and 0 bases from J, with 13 bases between. For the CDR3, the DNA is TGTGCCAGCAGCTCACGGGAAGCGTACCAAGAGACCCAGTACTTC. This encodes CASSSREAYQETQYF.

The chain recombines TRBV7-9 with TRBJ2-1; a possible D gene is TRBD2 (6 bases). Trimming stripped 0 bases from V and 7 bases from J, with 10 bases between. CDR1 and CDR2 from the germline V gene are SEHNR and FQNEAQ (reference sequence). This CDR3 has 14 residues. For the CDR3, the DNA is TGTGCCAGCAGCTTAGCGTGGGCGGGGAATGAGCAGTTCTTC. This gives the protein CASSLAWAGNEQFF.

The rearrangement joins TRBV15 to TRBJ2-7, with a tentative D call TRBD1 (6 bases). V lost 0 bases to trimming and J lost 1 base, with 13 bases between them. Germline CDR1 LNHNV, CDR2 YYDKDF (reference sequence). This CDR3 is 16 amino acids long. CDR3 DNA sequence: TGTGCCACCAGCAGAGATGGTGGGACATTGTCCTACGAGCAGTACTTC. This translates into CATSRDGGTLSYEQYF.

This chain connects TRBV30 to TRBJ2-1, with D perhaps TRBD1 (5 bases). V was pared by 1 base and J by 1 base, with 8 bases between. Per germline, CDR1 GTSNPN and CDR2 SVGIG (reference sequence). The CDR3 has 14 amino acids. Written as DNA, the CDR3 is TGTGCCTGGAGTGGACAGTATTCCTACAATGAGCAGTTCTTC. This sequence encodes CAWSGQYSYNEQFF.

This chain connects TRBV10-3 to TRBJ1-1, with D tentatively TRBD1 (5 bases). Deletions cut 6 bases from V and 1 base from J, with 12 bases between. The CDR3 consists of 14 residues. Germline V gene data show CDR1 as ENHRY and CDR2 as SYGVKD. The CDR3 nucleotides are TGTGCCATCAGAAAGACAGCCTCGAACACTGAAGCTTTCTTT. It yields the protein CAIRKTASNTEAFF.

This clone was found once. The chain is built from TRBV7-9 and TRBJ2-3; 11 bases map to TRBD2. The ends lost 5 bases at V and 1 base at J; junction bases unmatched: 2. This CDR3 contains 15 residues. From germline, CDR1 is SEHNR and CDR2 FQNEAQ (reference sequence). DNA of the CDR3: TGTGCCAGCAGCCAGACTAGCGGGGGCACAGATACGCAGTATTTT. Amino acid sequence: CASSQTSGGTDTQYF.

The J gene is TRBJ1-1, the V gene TRBV4-3; TRBD1 might be the D (6 bases). V was cut by 3 bases and J by 0 bases, with 11 bases left in between. CDR1 is LGHNA and CDR2 is YSLEER in the germline V gene. The CDR3 runs to 15 residues. This CDR3 reads CASSQIQGLNTEAFF. CDR3 sequence (DNA): TGCGCCAGCAGCCAGATCCAGGGGTTGAACACTGAAGCTTTCTTT.

The genes are TRBV7-3 and TRBJ2-3; D might be TRBD2 (6 bases). V was shortened by 1 base and J by 1 base, with 6 bases between the two germline ends. Germline V lookup: CDR1 SGHTA, CDR2 FQGTGA. The CDR3 contains 14 residues. The CDR3 region is CASSLRGGTDTQYF. In DNA form, the CDR3 reads TGTGCCAGCAGCTTAAGGGGGGGCACAGATACGCAGTATTTT.

This chain joins TRBV5-1 and TRBJ1-2; no clear D gene. Germline V gives CDR1 SGHRS, CDR2 YFSETQ. The CDR3 consists of 15 residues. V gave up 1 base and J gave up 6 bases, with 16 bases separating them. CDR3 nucleotide sequence: TGCGCCAGCAGCTTGAATCCAGCTACCGCGGATGGCTACACCTTC. Protein: CASSLNPATADGYTF.